The 19 T cell receptor beta chains presented below share a single source sample, sequenced in a study of cytomegalovirus exposure and HLA in healthy donors. Use of 60 Vbeta and 13 Jbeta primers characterized the PCR. The assay was immunoSEQ multiplex PCR, and TCRdb's table has in-frame clones only and misses some. The profile shows around 60,000 clones, more than 60% of them singletons. Material for sequencing was PBMCs. The source of these receptors is a man in his fifties or sixties in good health and CMV-seropositive.

V is TRBV5-4 and J is TRBJ2-2; 13 bases map to TRBD2. CDR1 SGHNT and CDR2 YYREEE come from the germline V gene (reference sequence). This CDR3 has 17 amino acids. Trimming took 4 bases from V and 0 from J; bases not matched to a gene: 3. CDR3 protein: CASSPGLAGPNTGELFF. CDR3 DNA sequence: TGTGCCAGCAGCCCGGGACTAGCGGGGCCGAACACCGGGGAGCTGTTTTTT.

This clone was counted only a few times. The V gene is TRBV29-1, the J gene TRBJ1-2; no clear D gene. The CDR3 has 12 amino acids. From germline, CDR1 is SQVTM and CDR2 ANQGSEA. Trimming took 4 bases from V and 4 from J, leaving 10 bases between them. The DNA for the CDR3 is TGCAGCGTTGGGGGAGGAAGCTATGGCTACACCTTC. Amino acids: CSVGGGSYGYTF.

The chain has TRBV2 and TRBJ1-1, with a possible D match to TRBD1 (5 bases). The CDR3 runs 14 residues. V was pared by 7 bases and J by 1 base, with 13 bases between. Germline CDR1 and CDR2: SNHLY and FYNNEI. The CDR3 spells CASIKAGPNTEAFF. The DNA of the CDR3 is TGTGCCAGCATCAAAGCGGGGCCGAACACTGAAGCTTTCTTT.

This chain joins TRBV5-5 and TRBJ1-5; the match to TRBD1 covers 8 bases. Germline V gene data show CDR1 as SGHKS and CDR2 as YYEKEE (reference sequence). The CDR3 length is 17 residues. J gave up 0 bases and V 0 bases, and 5 bases lay outside the gene matches. CDR3 sequence: CASSLARGPNSNQPQHF. DNA for the CDR3: TGTGCCAGCAGCTTGGCCAGGGGGCCCAATAGCAATCAGCCCCAGCATTTT.

As regards this clone: The junction departs from the called germline gene at one end, perhaps through a read error. The chain carries TRBV6-5 and TRBJ1-3; 9 positions match TRBD1. There are 15 residues in the CDR3. Germline V lookup: CDR1 MNHEY, CDR2 SVGAGI. The CDR3 loop reads CASSDSGTGGNTIYF. The CDR3 DNA reads as TGTGCCAGCAGTGACTCCGGGACAGGGGGAAACACCATATATTTT.

The chain links TRBV7-2 to TRBJ1-3; D not certain. The CDR3 extends over 14 amino acids. Germline V gene lookup returns CDR1 SGHTA and CDR2 FQGNSA. With 5 bases removed from V and 3 bases from J, the gap between germline ends came to 11 bases. The CDR3 DNA sequence: TGTGCCAGCAGCCCCCTCCTAGGTGGAAACACCATATATTTT. This gives the protein CASSPLLGGNTIYF.

In its sample, this clone was seen a few times. This chain joins TRBV5-8 and TRBJ1-5; TRBD1 agrees at 8 bases. The junction had 8 bases not matched to a gene; V was cut back by 3 bases and J by 3 bases. Germline loops: CDR1 SGHTS, CDR2 YDEGEE. There are 16 residues in the CDR3. CDR3 bases: TGTGCCAGCAGCTCGGCCGACAGGGGTCACAATCAGCCCCAGCATTTT. As protein: CASSSADRGHNQPQHF.

The gene calls are TRBV5-1 and TRBJ1-3, with a tentative D call TRBD1 (5 bases). Trimming stripped 0 bases from V and 4 bases from J, with 14 bases between. Germline loops: CDR1 SGHRS, CDR2 YFSETQ. This CDR3 comprises 16 residues. The DNA for the CDR3 is TGCGCCAGCAGCTTGGAGGGCAGGGTCACAGGAAACACCATATATTTT. This sequence encodes CASSLEGRVTGNTIYF.

V and J are TRBV4-3 and TRBJ2-7, with 8 nucleotides matching TRBD2. The germline CDR1 and CDR2 sequences are LGHNA and YSLEER. CDR3 length equals 16 residues. V lost 5 bases, J lost 7 bases, and 16 bases stayed unmatched. CDR3 protein: CASSGRSGGAAREQYF. The CDR3 DNA reads TGCGCCAGCAGCGGAAGAAGCGGGGGCGCGGCGAGGGAGCAGTACTTC.

The V call is TRBV7-6, the J call TRBJ1-2; weak D call: TRBD1 (5 bases). CDR3 length: 13 amino acids. Looked up from germline, CDR1 is SGHVS and CDR2 is FNYEAQ. Trimming took off 5 bases at V and 0 bases at J, with 7 bases between the two ends. The CDR3 spells CASSPGTNYGYTF. CDR3 in DNA: TGTGCCAGCAGCCCAGGGACTAACTATGGCTACACCTTC.

The chain links TRBV6-5 to TRBJ1-6, with 7 nucleotides matching TRBD1. CDR1 and CDR2 (germline): MNHEY, SVGAGI. The CDR3 is made up of 15 amino acids. Trimming at V came to 3 bases and at J to 4 bases, leaving 3 bases not matched to a gene. The CDR3 DNA follows: TGTGCCAGCAGTTATGAGACAGGGTATAATTCACCCCTCCACTTT. It yields the protein CASSYETGYNSPLHF.

The chain joins TRBV6-1 to TRBJ1-1, with unresolved D. V lost 4 bases, J lost 2 bases, and 17 bases lay in between. CDR1 is MNHNS and CDR2 is SASEGT in the germline V gene. The CDR3 covers 16 residues. This CDR3 is CASSADSPALNTEAFF. The CDR3 bases are TGTGCCAGCAGTGCTGACTCACCCGCTTTAAACACTGAAGCTTTCTTT.

The V gene is TRBV5-5, the J gene TRBJ1-5; D is possibly TRBD1 (5 bases). Germline CDR1 and CDR2: SGHKS and YYEKEE (reference sequence). V was cut by 4 bases and J by 7 bases, with 15 bases left in between. The CDR3 totals 14 residues. The CDR3 bases are TGTGCCAGCAGCCCGGGGGGTTCGGGACAGCCCCAGCATTTT. This gives the protein CASSPGGSGQPQHF. Full variable domain (rest looked up from reference TRBV5-5 and TRBJ1-5): DAGVTQSPTHLIKTRGQQVTLRCSPISGHKSVSWYQQVLGQGPQFIFQYYEKEERGRGNFPDRFSARQFPNYSSELNVNALLLGDSALYLCASSPGGSGQPQHFGDGTRLSIL.

The rearrangement uses TRBV11-2 and TRBJ2-5, with D perhaps TRBD1 (5 bases). Germline CDR1 and CDR2: SGHAT and FQNNGV. V was clipped by 3 bases and J by 2 bases, with 10 bases between them. CDR3 length: 14 residues. CDR3 region: CASSFPGQQETQYF. The CDR3 region has the DNA TGTGCCAGCAGCTTTCCCGGACAACAAGAGACCCAGTACTTC.

This chain connects TRBV2 to TRBJ2-7; weak D call: TRBD1 (5 bases). The CDR3 consists of 13 residues. The germline V gene encodes CDR1 SNHLY and CDR2 FYNNEI. V lost 5 bases, J lost 6 bases, and 14 bases lay in between. CDR3 coding DNA: TGTGCCAGCAGTTTGGACATGCCTGGCGAGCAGTACTTC. It encodes CASSLDMPGEQYF.

There are a few counts of this clone. This chain joins TRBV13 and TRBJ1-2; D perhaps matches TRBD1 (6 bases). Trimming cost V 4 bases and J 0 bases, with 21 bases left between them. Germline CDR1 is PRHDT and CDR2 is FYEKMQ (reference sequence). The CDR3 runs to 18 residues. The CDR3 here is CASSSSDRPLSPNYGYTF. The CDR3 nucleotides read TGTGCCAGCAGCTCCTCTGACAGGCCCCTCTCCCCTAACTATGGCTACACCTTC.

V and J are TRBV19 and TRBJ1-4; 7 positions match TRBD1. Trimming took 3 bases from V and 0 from J; bases not matched to a gene: 4. CDR3 length equals 16 residues. CDR1 and CDR2 (germline): LNHDA, SQIVND (reference sequence). CDR3 coding DNA: TGTGCCAGTAGTATGTACGGGACAGCAACTAATGAAAAACTGTTTTTT. Translated: CASSMYGTATNEKLFF. Full variable domain (missing parts from reference TRBV19 and TRBJ1-4): DGGITQSPKYLFRKEGQNVTLSCEQNLNHDAMYWYRQDPGQGLRLIYYSQIVNDFQKGDIAEGYSVSREKKESFPLTVTSAQKNPTAFYLCASSMYGTATNEKLFFGSGTQLSVL.

The genes are TRBV5-1 and TRBJ1-2; D is unclear. The germline gives CDR1 SGHRS, CDR2 YFSETQ. The CDR3 runs to 14 residues. Trimming removed 0 bases from V and 2 bases from J, with 8 bases in between. Written as DNA, the CDR3 is TGCGCCAGCAGCTTGGAACCGGGAAACTATGGCTACACCTTC. Protein sequence: CASSLEPGNYGYTF.

This rearrangement joins TRBV6-6 to TRBJ2-1, with a weak D call TRBD1 (5 bases). With 6 bases removed from V and 7 bases from J, the gap between germline ends came to 13 bases. The CDR3 is 13 residues long. Germline values: CDR1 MNHNY, CDR2 SVGAGI (reference sequence). The CDR3 bases are TGTGCCAGCAGACAGCTAGGGGTAAATGAGCAGTTCTTC. Protein sequence: CASRQLGVNEQFF.